These 21 T cell receptor beta chains were all obtained from the same sample, sequenced in a study of shared clonotypes between healthy human individuals. The assay was immunoSEQ multiplex PCR, and TCRdb's table has in-frame clones only and misses some. The table records more than 1,200,000 clones, approximately 98.5% of them present only once. Sequenced material: naive CD4+ T cells sorted from blood. Subset indicated: CD45RA+ positively selected. The receptors come from a man aged 25 to 45 in good health.

V gene TRBV6-5 combines with J gene TRBJ2-1; 11 nucleotides agree with TRBD1. Germline CDR1 is MNHEY and CDR2 is SVGAGI. CDR3 length: 15 residues. After removal of 6 bases from V and 4 bases from J, the junction contained 5 bases not matched to a gene. The CDR3: CASSKDRGLYNEQFF. CDR3 coding DNA: TGTGCCAGCAGCAAGGACAGGGGGCTATACAATGAGCAGTTCTTC.

The chain has TRBV19 and TRBJ2-7; D is perhaps TRBD1 or TRBD2 (6 bases each). Germline-derived CDR1 and CDR2 are LNHDA and SQIVND (reference sequence). This CDR3 has 14 amino acids. The V and J ends lost 7 bases and 0 bases respectively, with 13 bases between them. The CDR3 region has the DNA TGTGCCAGTAAAGTAGGGGGGAGCTCCTACGAGCAGTACTTC. Translating gives CASKVGGSSYEQYF.

The chain employs TRBV19 and TRBJ1-2; 9 nucleotides align to TRBD1. CDR1 and CDR2 (germline): LNHDA, SQIVND (reference sequence). The CDR3 covers 15 residues. Germline trimming cut 6 bases from V and 2 bases from J; bases unmatched to any gene: 7. DNA of the CDR3: TGTGCCAGTAGCTCCGCCGGGACAGGGAACTATGGCTACACCTTC. It yields the protein CASSSAGTGNYGYTF.

The rearrangement links TRBV6-5 to TRBJ1-2; D may be TRBD1 (5 bases). This CDR3 contains 14 residues. The germline V gene encodes CDR1 MNHEY and CDR2 SVGAGI. Deletions cut 7 bases from V and 4 bases from J, with 16 bases between. The CDR3 DNA is TGTGCCAGCACCCCCGGGACGGATTTCTATGGCTACACCTTC. This gives the protein CASTPGTDFYGYTF.

The chain combines TRBV19 with TRBJ2-7; 15 bases agree with TRBD2. The ends lost 10 bases at V and 4 bases at J; junction bases unmatched: 8. The V gene's germline CDR1 is LNHDA and CDR2 SQIVND (reference sequence). The CDR3 covers 15 residues. CDR3 sequence: CATSGLAGGQYEQYF. CDR3 DNA sequence: TGTGCCACCTCGGGACTAGCGGGAGGACAGTACGAGCAGTACTTC.

The rearrangement uses TRBV28 and TRBJ2-2; 10 nucleotides align to TRBD2. The CDR3 length is 15 residues. Germline V gene lookup returns CDR1 MDHEN and CDR2 SYDVKM. Trimming at V came to 6 bases and at J to 3 bases, leaving 4 bases not matched to a gene. CDR3 sequence: CASSFSGRYTGELFF. For the CDR3, the DNA is TGTGCCAGCAGCTTTAGCGGGAGGTACACCGGGGAGCTGTTTTTT.

The chain joins TRBV5-1 to TRBJ2-3; TRBD1 might be the D (6 bases). CDR1 is SGHRS and CDR2 is YFSETQ in the germline V gene. Trimming removed 4 bases at V and 5 bases at J, with 14 bases between. This CDR3 has 14 residues. The CDR3 loop is CASSTQDSEDTQYF. The CDR3 DNA sequence: TGCGCCAGCAGCACCCAGGACAGCGAAGATACGCAGTATTTT.

The chain carries TRBV6-1 and TRBJ1-5; no firm D call. The ends were cut back, 7 bases at V and 0 bases at J, with 13 bases in the middle. This CDR3 comprises 15 residues. CDR1 and CDR2 (germline): MNHNS, SASEGT. As DNA, the CDR3 is TGTGCCAGCACTCCGCTGCTCGATAGCAATCAGCCCCAGCATTTT. Translated: CASTPLLDSNQPQHF.

The chain combines TRBV11-2 with TRBJ2-1, with D perhaps TRBD1 (6 bases). Germline assignment: CDR1 SGHAT and CDR2 FQNNGV. V gave up 4 bases and J gave up 3 bases, with 10 bases separating them. This CDR3 region has 14 residues. For the CDR3, the DNA is TGTGCCAGCAGCTACCGGGACAACTACAATGAGCAGTTCTTC. This codes for CASSYRDNYNEQFF.

A note on this clone: Other DNA variants within this sample encode the same CDR3. This chain links TRBV5-1 with TRBJ2-1; 12 positions match TRBD2. This CDR3 is built from 15 residues. V shed 3 bases and J 4 bases; nucleotides not matched to a gene: 2. In germline, CDR1 is SGHRS, CDR2 YFSETQ. The CDR3 loop reads CASSSGLAGYNEQFF. In DNA form, the CDR3 reads TGCGCCAGCAGCTCAGGACTAGCGGGGTACAATGAGCAGTTCTTC.

This sequence joins TRBV15 and TRBJ2-3, with D possibly TRBD1 on 5 matching bases. Trimming left V 5 bases short and J 8 bases short, with 17 bases between. Germline values: CDR1 LNHNV, CDR2 YYDKDF (reference sequence). The CDR3 covers 14 residues. The CDR3 here is CATSPGPQGGTQYF. CDR3 nucleotides: TGTGCCACCAGCCCCGGTCCTCAGGGCGGTACGCAGTATTTT. Supplemented by reference TRBV15 and TRBJ2-3, the full variable domain reads DAMVIQNPRYQVTQFGKPVTLSCSQTLNHNVMYWYQQKSSQAPKLLFHYYDKDFNNEADTPDNFQSRRPNTSFCFLDIRSPGLGDTAMYLCATSPGPQGGTQYFGPGTRLTVL.

The V and J genes are TRBV11-2 and TRBJ2-3; D unclear. Trimming pared 5 bases from V and 5 bases from J, leaving 17 bases between. Germline V gives CDR1 SGHAT, CDR2 FQNNGV. This CDR3 region has 15 residues. The CDR3 coding sequence is TGTGCCAGCAGCCCAGGTCATTACAGCCTAGATACGCAGTATTTT. Amino acids: CASSPGHYSLDTQYF.

This chain links TRBV30 with TRBJ2-7; a possible D gene is TRBD2 (5 bases). V dropped 0 bases and J dropped 0 bases, with 15 bases sitting between them. CDR1 is GTSNPN, CDR2 SVGIG, per germline (reference sequence). CDR3 length: 16 residues. Here the CDR3 DNA reads TGTGCCTGGAGTGTACCGGGCGGGCGGCGCTCCTACGAGCAGTACTTC. It yields the protein CAWSVPGGRRSYEQYF.

With respect to this clone: Germline is not matched at one junction end, which may reflect a read error. This rearrangement joins TRBV28 to TRBJ2-4, with D possibly matching TRBD1 (6 bases). The length of the CDR3 is 12 residues. CDR1 and CDR2 from the germline V gene are MDHEN and SYDVKM. The CDR3 coding sequence is TGTGCCAGCAGCCTCCAAGGGACAAACCGGGACTTC. The encoded protein is CASSLQGTNRDF. Together with reference TRBV28 and TRBJ2-4, the CDR3 gives the full variable domain: DVKVTQSSRYLVKRTGEKVFLECVQDMDHENMFWYRQDPGLGLRLIYFSYDVKMKEKGDIPEGYSVSREKKERFSLILESASTNQTSMYLCASSLQGTNRDFGAGTRLSVL.

The rearrangement links TRBV6-5 to TRBJ2-6, with D unclear. Deletions cut 10 bases from V and 0 bases from J, with 10 bases between. Germline CDR1 MNHEY, CDR2 SVGAGI. The CDR3 runs 14 residues. The CDR3 DNA reads as TGTGCCACCATCCCCCTCTCTGGGGCCAACGTCCTGACTTTC. It is translated as CATIPLSGANVLTF.

The chain uses TRBV5-5 and TRBJ2-5; tentatively, D is TRBD1 or TRBD2 (6 bases each). Trimming removed 3 bases from V and 3 bases from J, with 21 bases in between. The CDR3 spans 17 residues. Germline assignment: CDR1 SGHKS and CDR2 YYEKEE (reference sequence). The DNA for the CDR3 is TGTGCCAGCAGCTGGGTGACAGGCCTCGCGGGAAAAGAGACCCAGTACTTC. Protein: CASSWVTGLAGKETQYF. The variable domain in full, completed from reference TRBV5-5 and TRBJ2-5, reads DAGVTQSPTHLIKTRGQQVTLRCSPISGHKSVSWYQQVLGQGPQFIFQYYEKEERGRGNFPDRFSARQFPNYSSELNVNALLLGDSALYLCASSWVTGLAGKETQYFGPGTRLLVL.

The J gene is TRBJ1-5, the V gene TRBV30; D gene unclear. There are 13 residues in the CDR3. Trimming took off 4 bases at V and 5 bases at J, with 12 bases between the two ends. Germline assignment: CDR1 GTSNPN and CDR2 SVGIG (reference sequence). This chain's CDR3 is CAWTSGLDQPQHF. The CDR3 DNA sequence: TGTGCCTGGACGTCGGGGTTGGATCAGCCCCAGCATTTT.

The V call is TRBV9, the J call TRBJ2-7; the D is unclear. The CDR3 is 14 amino acids. From germline, CDR1 is SGDLS and CDR2 YYNGEE. V was cut by 4 bases and J by 0 bases, with 11 bases left in between. CDR3 in amino acids: CASSQDVSSYEQYF. The CDR3 region has the DNA TGTGCCAGCAGCCAGGACGTGAGCTCCTACGAGCAGTACTTC.

This sequence joins TRBV1 and TRBJ2-3; no DNA check was done on the table's D call, TRBD2. TRBV1 is annotated as a pseudogene. The CDR3 is made up of 16 amino acids. The CDR3 reads CTSSQSSPRSTDTQYF. The CDR3 region has the DNA TGCACCAGCAGCCAAAGCTCCCCGCGAAGCACAGATACGCAGTATTTT.

The CDR3 sequence: CAISDARRPAGELFF. In nucleotides, the CDR3 is TGTGCCATCAGTGATGCACGCAGACCCGCCGGGGAGCTGTTTTTT. J is TRBJ2-2 and V is TRBV10-3; D not resolved. The CDR3 spans 15 residues. Per the germline V gene, CDR1 is ENHRY and CDR2 is SYGVKD. V lost 3 bases to trimming and J lost 6 bases, with 14 bases between them.

The rearrangement joins TRBV5-1 to TRBJ2-6, with 7 positions matching TRBD1. The V segment lost 3 bases and the J segment 4 bases; nucleotides outside the gene matches: 4. Germline V gene lookup returns CDR1 SGHRS and CDR2 YFSETQ. The CDR3 consists of 15 residues. The CDR3 coding sequence is TGCGCCAGCAGCTGGGACAGACCCGGGGCCAACGTCCTGACTTTC. Protein sequence: CASSWDRPGANVLTF.